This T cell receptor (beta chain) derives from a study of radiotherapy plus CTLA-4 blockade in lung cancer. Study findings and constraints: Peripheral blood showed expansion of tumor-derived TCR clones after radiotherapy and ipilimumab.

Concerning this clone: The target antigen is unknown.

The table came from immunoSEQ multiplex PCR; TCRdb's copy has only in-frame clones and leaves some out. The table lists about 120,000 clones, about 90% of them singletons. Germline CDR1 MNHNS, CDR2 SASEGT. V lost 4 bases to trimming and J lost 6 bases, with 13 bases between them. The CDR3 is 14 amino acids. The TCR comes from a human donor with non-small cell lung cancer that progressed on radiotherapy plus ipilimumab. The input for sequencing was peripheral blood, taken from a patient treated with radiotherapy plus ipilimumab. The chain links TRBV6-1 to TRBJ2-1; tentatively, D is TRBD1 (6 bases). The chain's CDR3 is CASSVTGRVNEQFF. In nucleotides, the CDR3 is TGTGCCAGCAGTGTAACAGGGCGGGTCAATGAGCAGTTCTTC.